The present TCR beta chain was sequenced within a study of radiotherapy plus CTLA-4 blockade in lung cancer. Study in general: In 18% of patients, objective responses were seen; 25% to 40% had disease control.

Trimming took 2 bases from V and 4 from J, leaving 11 bases between them. This CDR3 comprises 15 residues. Per germline, CDR1 MRHNA and CDR2 SNTAGT. Study findings and constraints: Reportedly, early blood T cell clone dynamics best predicted response, with interferon-beta. After treatment with radiotherapy plus ipilimumab, TCR clones that came from the tumor expanded in blood.

Generated by immunoSEQ multiplex PCR, the TCRdb table keeps only in-frame clones and is missing some. There are about 49,000 clones in the sample; roughly 84% occur only once, and about 27% lies in the top ten. To note about this clone: What it binds is unknown.

Focal radiation was given together with CTLA-4 blockade (ipilimumab) to patients with chemo-refractory metastatic non-small-cell lung cancer. The source was peripheral blood, collected from a patient treated with radiotherapy plus ipilimumab. The clonotype comes from a human donor with non-small cell lung cancer whose response to radiotherapy plus ipilimumab could not be evaluated. V usage is TRBV6-4 and J usage is TRBJ2-2; the D gene is possibly TRBD1 (7 bases). This chain's CDR3 is CASSDQGGGTGELFF. In DNA, the CDR3 is TGTGCCAGCAGTGACCAGGGGGGAGGCACCGGGGAGCTGTTTTTT.